This T cell receptor beta chain was profiled in a study of blood T cell repertoires in COVID-19. Turning to the study itself: There were acute and convalescent COVID-19 samples, and they came from the United States, Italy and Spain. T cells, B-cell-depleted T cells, or PBMCs provided the cDNA or gDNA that served as material.

In the original analysis: Estimates of nucleated cell counts were drawn from the amplification of reference gene primers. Assay used: immunoSEQ multiplex PCR; TCRdb lists only in-frame clones, some missing. That table is the source of V, J and clone size, and D and trimming were worked out from the DNA. The sample lists approximately 670,000 clones; about 90% were seen once. CDR3 size: 16 residues. J lost 4 bases, V lost 4 bases, and 12 bases had no gene match. The germline V gene encodes CDR1 MNHNY and CDR2 SVGAGI (reference sequence). The specimen was peripheral blood. J is TRBJ2-7 and V is TRBV6-6; 8 bases fit TRBD1. The clonotype was recovered from a woman aged 18-29 years with acute or convalescent COVID-19. CDR3 residues: CASSSSDRENLYEQYF. Written as DNA, the CDR3 is TGTGCCAGCAGTTCCTCGGACAGGGAGAATCTATACGAGCAGTACTTC.